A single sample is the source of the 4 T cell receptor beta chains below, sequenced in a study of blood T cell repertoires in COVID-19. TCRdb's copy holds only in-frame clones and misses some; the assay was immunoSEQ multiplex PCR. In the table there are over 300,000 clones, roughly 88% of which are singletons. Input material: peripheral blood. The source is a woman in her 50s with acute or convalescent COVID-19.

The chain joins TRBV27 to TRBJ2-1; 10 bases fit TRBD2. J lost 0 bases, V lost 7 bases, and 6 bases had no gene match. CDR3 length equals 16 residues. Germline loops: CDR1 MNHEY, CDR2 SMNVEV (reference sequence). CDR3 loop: CASTRLAGFSYNEQFF. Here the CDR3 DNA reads TGTGCCAGCACGAGACTAGCGGGCTTCTCCTACAATGAGCAGTTCTTC.

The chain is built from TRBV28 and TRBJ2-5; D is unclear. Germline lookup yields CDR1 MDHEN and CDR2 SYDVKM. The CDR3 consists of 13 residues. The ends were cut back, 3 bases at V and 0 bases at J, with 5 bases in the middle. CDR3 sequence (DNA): TGTGCCAGCAGTTTCCGGGACCAAGAGACCCAGTACTTC. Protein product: CASSFRDQETQYF. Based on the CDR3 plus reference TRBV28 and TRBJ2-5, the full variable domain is DVKVTQSSRYLVKRTGEKVFLECVQDMDHENMFWYRQDPGLGLRLIYFSYDVKMKEKGDIPEGYSVSREKKERFSLILESASTNQTSMYLCASSFRDQETQYFGPGTRLLVL.

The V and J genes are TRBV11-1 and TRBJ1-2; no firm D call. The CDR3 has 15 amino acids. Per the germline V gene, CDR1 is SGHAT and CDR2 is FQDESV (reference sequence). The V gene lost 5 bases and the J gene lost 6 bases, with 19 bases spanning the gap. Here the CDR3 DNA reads TGTGCCAGCAGCGCCGGTAGCCATACTTGGAATGGCTACACCTTC. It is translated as CASSAGSHTWNGYTF.

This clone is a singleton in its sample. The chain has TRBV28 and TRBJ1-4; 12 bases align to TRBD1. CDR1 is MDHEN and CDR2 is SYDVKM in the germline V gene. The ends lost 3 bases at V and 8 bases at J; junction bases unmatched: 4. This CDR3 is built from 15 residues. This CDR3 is CASSFTGTGGEKLFF. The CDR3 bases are TGTGCCAGCAGTTTTACCGGGACAGGGGGCGAAAAACTGTTTTTT.